A selection of T cell receptor beta chains follows, all from one sample in a study of metastatic and nonmetastatic thyroid tumors. TCRdb re-called the PCR reads with MiXCR. The sample carries around 13,000 clones, 20% to 25% recorded once. The sequencing sample was made of blood. The source of these receptors is a female donor with papillary thyroid cancer or a benign thyroid nodule (not recorded which). Some clones in this sample may be carry-over from other donors' samples. Each CDR3 is given with its conserved first and last residue.

TRBJ2-3,TRBV15,CATSIGITQYF
TRBJ1-5,TRBV6-5,CASSSGRSNQPQHF
TRBJ2-1,TRBV5-1,CASSLGRTGGPDEQFF
TRBJ2-3,TRBV5-6,CASRPLYGGGAPDTQYF
TRBJ2-3,TRBV4-1,CASSQTASSGGTDTQYF
TRBJ1-1,TRBV27,CASTSIAGTMDPEAFF
TRBJ1-4,TRBV20-1,CSARDAQLNEKLFF
TRBJ1-6,TRBV5-1,CASSWGPGENSPLHF
TRBJ1-1,TRBV29-1,CSVEPGQPLSEAFF
TRBJ2-1,TRBV6-6,CASSYGQGSNEQFF
TRBJ2-7,TRBV20-1,CSARDGHPTYEQYF
TRBJ1-1,TRBV18,CASSPLEQPNTEAFF
TRBJ2-1,TRBV10-3,CAISHQGGTGLNNEQFF
TRBJ1-2,TRBV5-6,CASSTKTGGYGYTF
TRBJ2-7,TRBV4-1,CASSIRASPGYEQYF
TRBJ2-5,TRBV6-4,CASKGRTSGRILQETQYF
TRBJ2-3,TRBV10-1,CASSRLAGEGDTQYF
TRBJ2-7,TRBV11-2,CASTDSGSDSYEQYF
TRBJ2-2,TRBV11-3,CASSLSGGRGRELFF
TRBJ2-2,TRBV5-1,CASTPLSTGELFF
TRBJ1-2,TRBV20-1,CSASPTGSYGYTF
TRBJ1-2,TRBV5-1,CASSLGQGTYGYTF
TRBJ2-7,TRBV18,CASSNRGSYEQYF
TRBJ1-1,TRBV11-2,CASSYSQWGTEAFF
TRBJ2-2,TRBV7-6,CASSFEGTKNTGELFF
TRBJ2-3,TRBV7-9,CASSVTLRASTDTQYF
TRBJ1-1,TRBV27,CASSLRKDTEAFF